This TCR beta chain was obtained from a study of blood T cell repertoires in COVID-19. The wider study: Samples of COVID-19 (acute and convalescent) were obtained from the United States, Italy and Spain.

The CDR3 has 16 amino acids. Per germline, CDR1 SGHRS and CDR2 YFSETQ. The V gene end was trimmed by 3 bases and the J gene end by 3 bases; junction bases not matched to a gene: 6. In the original analysis: Scientists estimated how many nucleated cells there were by amplifying reference gene primers. Assay: immunoSEQ multiplex PCR; the TCRdb copy retains only in-frame clones and omits some. Clone size and the V and J calls come from that table; the DNA yielded D and trimming. Here the sample spans about 160,000 clones, approximately 87% being singletons. The rearrangement links TRBV5-1 to TRBJ2-2, with 9 bases fitting TRBD2. This TCR derives from a woman in her 70s with COVID-19, enrolled during active disease. Input material: peripheral blood. CDR3 DNA: TGCGCCAGCAGCTCCATAGCGGGGGAGGACACCGGGGAGCTGTTTTTT. Translated, it gives CASSSIAGEDTGELFF. Based on the CDR3 plus reference TRBV5-1 and TRBJ2-2, the full variable domain is KAGVTQTPRYLIKTRGQQVTLSCSPISGHRSVSWYQQTPGQGLQFLFEYFSETQRNKGNFPGRFSGRQFSNSRSEMNVSTLELGDSALYLCASSSIAGEDTGELFFGEGSRLTVL.